Here is one T cell receptor beta chain with its context. This clone has a count of ten or more. Its antigen is currently not known. No clone much larger than this one lies a single base away; base qualities are absent. Receptor amplification or capture employed PCR. The sample was run on an Illumina HiSeq 4000. The TCR beta-chain CDR3 region of each patient was profiled by high-throughput sequencing. In the original analysis: CDR3 differences across clinicopathological groups were used to build a classifier for discriminating distant-metastatic papillary thyroid cancer patients. The Shannon index was used to assess repertoire diversity, and the Morisita-Horn index was used to assess tumor-blood repertoire similarity. The public sequencing data were trimmed at Q25 with fastp and processed into clonotypes with MiXCR by TCRdb, which kept only in-frame beta chains. TCRdb assigned the V and J calls; the authors' analysis was not used. The table for this sample lists fewer than 35,000 clones; approximately 10% of them were counted only once. Of the sample, approximately 15% falls within the top ten clones.

This specimen belongs to a study of metastatic and nonmetastatic thyroid tumors (dated by TCRdb to the early 2020s). Some background on the complete study: For patients with malignant and with benign thyroid disease, the researchers compared repertoires between peripheral blood samples and tumor or nodule tissue samples. The investigation overall reported the following: In both blood and tumor samples, malignant tumors were reported to have significantly higher TCR beta diversity than benign nodules.

None of the patients had been given any treatment before thyroid surgery. Using T-cell receptor beta sequencing, the study looked back at clinical samples from patients collected from the early 2010s to the late 2010s. Sequenced sample: blood. The receptor was isolated from a female donor with papillary thyroid cancer or a benign thyroid nodule (not recorded which). Some clones in this sample may be carry-over from other donors' samples.

The CDR3 corresponds to CSAFVAGTPDTQYF. The nucleotide sequence reads TGCAGTGCGTTCGTAGCGGGAACCCCAGATACGCAGTATTTT. The chain joins TRBV20-1 to TRBJ2-3; 8 bases in between match TRBD2. CDR1 and CDR2 (DFQATT, SNEGSKA) derive from the germline V gene (reference sequence). Reading from cysteine to phenylalanine, the CDR3 counts 14 amino acids. Of all the DNA, just the CDR3 is kept, 42 bases in frame from base 1. Here V drops 6 bases and J drops 4 bases, and the junction holds 9 bases not matched to any gene.